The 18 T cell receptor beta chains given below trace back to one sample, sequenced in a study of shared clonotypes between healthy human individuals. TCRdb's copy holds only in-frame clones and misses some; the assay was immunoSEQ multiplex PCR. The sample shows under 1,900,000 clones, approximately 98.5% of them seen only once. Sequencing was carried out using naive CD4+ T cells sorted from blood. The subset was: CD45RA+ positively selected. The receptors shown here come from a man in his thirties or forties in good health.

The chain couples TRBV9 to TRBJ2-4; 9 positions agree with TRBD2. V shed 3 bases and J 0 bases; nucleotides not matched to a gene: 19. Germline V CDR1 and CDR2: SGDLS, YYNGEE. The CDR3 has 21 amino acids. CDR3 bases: TGTGCCAGCAGCGAGGGCCTACCCGAGGCTAGCGGGATATTAGCCAAAAACATTCAGTACTTC. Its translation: CASSEGLPEASGILAKNIQYF.

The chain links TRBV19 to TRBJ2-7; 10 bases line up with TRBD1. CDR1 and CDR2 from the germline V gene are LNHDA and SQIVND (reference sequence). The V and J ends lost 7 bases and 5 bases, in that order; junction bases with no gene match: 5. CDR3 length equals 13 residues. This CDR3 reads CASKTGGADEQYF. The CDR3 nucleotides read TGTGCCAGTAAGACAGGGGGCGCGGACGAGCAGTACTTC.

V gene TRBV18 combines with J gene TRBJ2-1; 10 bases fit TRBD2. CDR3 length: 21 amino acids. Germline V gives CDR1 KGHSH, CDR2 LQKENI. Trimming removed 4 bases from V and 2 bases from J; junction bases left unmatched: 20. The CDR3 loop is CASSLDRLAGRPITAYNEQFF. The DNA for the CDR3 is TGTGCCAGCTCACTCGACCGACTAGCGGGTCGTCCTATCACCGCCTACAATGAGCAGTTCTTC.

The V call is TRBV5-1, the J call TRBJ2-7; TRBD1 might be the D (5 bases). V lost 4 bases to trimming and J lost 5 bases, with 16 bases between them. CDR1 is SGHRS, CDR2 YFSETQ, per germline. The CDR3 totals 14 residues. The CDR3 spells CASSPDNFINEQYF. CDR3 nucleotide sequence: TGCGCCAGCAGCCCGGACAACTTTATTAACGAGCAGTACTTC. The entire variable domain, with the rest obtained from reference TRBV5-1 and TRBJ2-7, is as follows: KAGVTQTPRYLIKTRGQQVTLSCSPISGHRSVSWYQQTPGQGLQFLFEYFSETQRNKGNFPGRFSGRQFSNSRSEMNVSTLELGDSALYLCASSPDNFINEQYFGPGTRLTVT.

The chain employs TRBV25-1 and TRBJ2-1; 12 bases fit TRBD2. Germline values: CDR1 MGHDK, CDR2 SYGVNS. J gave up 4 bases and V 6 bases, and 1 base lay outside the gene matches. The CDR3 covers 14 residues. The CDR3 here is CASRTSGGYNEQFF. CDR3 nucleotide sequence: TGTGCCAGCAGGACTAGCGGGGGATACAATGAGCAGTTCTTC.

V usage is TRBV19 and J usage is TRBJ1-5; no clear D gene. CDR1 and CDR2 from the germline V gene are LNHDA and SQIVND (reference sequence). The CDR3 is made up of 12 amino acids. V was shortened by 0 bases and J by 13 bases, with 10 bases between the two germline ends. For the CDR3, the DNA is TGTGCCAGTAGTATAGATAGAACCATACAGCATTTT. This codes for CASSIDRTIQHF.

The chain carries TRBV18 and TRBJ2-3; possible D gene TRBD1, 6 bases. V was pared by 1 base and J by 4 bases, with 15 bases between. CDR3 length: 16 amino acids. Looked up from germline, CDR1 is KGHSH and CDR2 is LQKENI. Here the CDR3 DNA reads TGTGCCAGCTCACCACTTCTTATAGGGGGTTCAGATACGCAGTATTTT. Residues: CASSPLLIGGSDTQYF.

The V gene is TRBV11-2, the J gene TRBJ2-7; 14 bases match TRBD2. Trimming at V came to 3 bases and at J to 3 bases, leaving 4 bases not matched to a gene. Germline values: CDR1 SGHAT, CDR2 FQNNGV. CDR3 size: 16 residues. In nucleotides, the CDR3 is TGTGCCAGCAGCTTTCGGACTAGCGGGAGGATCTACGAGCAGTACTTC. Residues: CASSFRTSGRIYEQYF.

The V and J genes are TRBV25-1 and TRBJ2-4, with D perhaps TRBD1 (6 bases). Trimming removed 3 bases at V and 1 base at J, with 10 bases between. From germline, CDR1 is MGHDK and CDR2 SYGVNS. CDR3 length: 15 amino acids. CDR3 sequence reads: CASSDRGYAKNIQYF. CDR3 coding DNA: TGTGCCAGCAGTGACAGGGGTTACGCCAAAAACATTCAGTACTTC.

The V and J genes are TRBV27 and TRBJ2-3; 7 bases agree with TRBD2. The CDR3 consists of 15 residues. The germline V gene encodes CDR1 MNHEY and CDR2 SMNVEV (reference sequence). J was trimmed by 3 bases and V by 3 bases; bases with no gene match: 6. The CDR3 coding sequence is TGTGCCAGCAGTTTTAGAGCGGGAAGGACAGATACGCAGTATTTT. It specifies CASSFRAGRTDTQYF.

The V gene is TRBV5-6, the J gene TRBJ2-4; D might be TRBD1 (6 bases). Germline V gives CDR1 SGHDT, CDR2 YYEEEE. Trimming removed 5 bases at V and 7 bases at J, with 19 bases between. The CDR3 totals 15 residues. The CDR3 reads CASRELTGKGNIQYF. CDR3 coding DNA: TGTGCCAGCAGAGAACTAACAGGGAAGGGGAACATTCAGTACTTC.

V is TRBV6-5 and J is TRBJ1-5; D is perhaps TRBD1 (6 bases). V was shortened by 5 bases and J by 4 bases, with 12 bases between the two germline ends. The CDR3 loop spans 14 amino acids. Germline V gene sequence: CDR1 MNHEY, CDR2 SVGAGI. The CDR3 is CASSRGQTNQPQHF. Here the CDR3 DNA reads TGTGCCAGCAGTCGTGGACAGACTAATCAGCCCCAGCATTTT.

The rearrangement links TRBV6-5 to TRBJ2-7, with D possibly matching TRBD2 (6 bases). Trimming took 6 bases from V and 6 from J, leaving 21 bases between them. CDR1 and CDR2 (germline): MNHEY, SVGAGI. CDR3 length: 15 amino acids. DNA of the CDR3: TGTGCCAGCAGGCCCCATCATCGGAGGGAGGTCGAGCAGTACTTC. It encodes CASRPHHRREVEQYF.

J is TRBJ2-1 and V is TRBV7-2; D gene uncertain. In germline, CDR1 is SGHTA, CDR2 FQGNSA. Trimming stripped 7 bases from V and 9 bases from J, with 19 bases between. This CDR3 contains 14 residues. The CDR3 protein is CASKLWDSASEQFF. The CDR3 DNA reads TGTGCCAGCAAGTTATGGGATTCGGCAAGTGAGCAGTTCTTC.

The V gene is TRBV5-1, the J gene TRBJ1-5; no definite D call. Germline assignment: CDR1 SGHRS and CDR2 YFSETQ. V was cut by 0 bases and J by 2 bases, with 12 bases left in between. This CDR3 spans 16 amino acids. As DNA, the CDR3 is TGCGCCAGCAGCTTGGATTCCGGGCCGGGCAATCAGCCCCAGCATTTT. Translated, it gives CASSLDSGPGNQPQHF.

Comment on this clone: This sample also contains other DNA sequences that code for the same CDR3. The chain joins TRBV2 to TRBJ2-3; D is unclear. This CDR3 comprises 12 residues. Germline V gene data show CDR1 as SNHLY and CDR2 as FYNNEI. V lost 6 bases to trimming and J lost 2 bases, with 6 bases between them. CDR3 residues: CASRDDTDTQYF. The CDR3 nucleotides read TGTGCCAGCAGGGACGACACAGATACGCAGTATTTT.

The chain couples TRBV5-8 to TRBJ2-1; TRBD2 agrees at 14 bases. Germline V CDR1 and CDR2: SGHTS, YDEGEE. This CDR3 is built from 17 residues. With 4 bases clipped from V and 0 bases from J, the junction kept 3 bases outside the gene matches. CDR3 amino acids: CASSPGTSGSSYNEQFF. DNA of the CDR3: TGTGCCAGCAGCCCCGGGACTAGCGGGAGCTCCTACAATGAGCAGTTCTTC.

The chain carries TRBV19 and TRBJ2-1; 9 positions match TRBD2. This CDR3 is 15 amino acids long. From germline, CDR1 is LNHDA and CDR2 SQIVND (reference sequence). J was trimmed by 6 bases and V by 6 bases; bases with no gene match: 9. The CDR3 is CASRKHSGSVNEQFF. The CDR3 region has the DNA TGTGCCAGTAGGAAGCATAGCGGGAGTGTCAATGAGCAGTTCTTC.